This entry lists 16 T cell receptor beta chains sequenced from one sample in a study of T cell responses to AZD1222 COVID-19 vaccine. Some clones are missing from TCRdb's copy, which holds only in-frame ones; the method was immunoSEQ multiplex PCR. The table lists around 100,000 clones, around 91% of them singletons. Sequences were derived from peripheral blood, sampled on day 0 of AZD1222 vaccination. These receptors came from an adult in good health.

This chain connects TRBV19 to TRBJ2-1; no firm D call. Trimming took off 10 bases at V and 7 bases at J, with 17 bases between the two ends. This CDR3 region has 13 residues. Germline V gene lookup returns CDR1 LNHDA and CDR2 SQIVND (reference sequence). The CDR3 bases are TGTGCCACACGACTCCGGAATGGGAATGAGCAGTTCTTC. The encoded protein is CATRLRNGNEQFF.

The V call is TRBV3-1 (or the pseudogene TRBV3-2), the J call TRBJ2-4; D is ambiguous. Trimming shortened V by 0 bases and J by 5 bases, and 11 bases separated the two germline ends. The CDR3 is made up of 15 amino acids. Germline-derived CDR1 and CDR2 are LGHDT and YNNKEL (reference sequence). CDR3 sequence (DNA): TGTGCCAGCAGCCAAGACGTGGCCCAGCAAAACATTCAGTACTTC. This sequence encodes CASSQDVAQQNIQYF.

This chain uses TRBV7-3 with TRBJ2-2; D not certain. CDR1 is SGHTA and CDR2 is FQGTGA in the germline V gene. Trimming removed 2 bases from V and 5 bases from J, with 9 bases in between. The CDR3 is made up of 14 amino acids. The CDR3 loop is CASSLFPATGELFF. DNA of the CDR3: TGTGCCAGCAGCTTATTTCCTGCAACCGGGGAGCTGTTTTTT.

V is TRBV11-2 and J is TRBJ1-4; D call uncertain. Trimming stripped 1 base from V and 7 bases from J, with 7 bases between. The length of the CDR3 is 13 residues. In germline, CDR1 is SGHAT, CDR2 FQNNGV. The CDR3 loop is CASSLGTGEKLFF. The CDR3 DNA sequence: TGTGCCAGCAGCTTAGGGACGGGTGAAAAACTGTTTTTT.

The chain is built from TRBV7-9 and TRBJ2-7; 7 bases agree with TRBD2. The CDR3 has 15 residues. Per the germline V gene, CDR1 is SEHNR and CDR2 is FQNEAQ (reference sequence). V was clipped by 5 bases and J by 2 bases; unmatched bases: 9. In nucleotides, the CDR3 is TGTGCCAGCAGCGACGCCGGACTAGAGGCCTACGAGCAGTACTTC. Its protein is CASSDAGLEAYEQYF.

The V gene is TRBV29-1, the J gene TRBJ1-1; D unclear. Trimming pared 1 base from V and 2 bases from J, leaving 14 bases between. Germline-derived CDR1 and CDR2 are SQVTM and ANQGSEA. This CDR3 is built from 15 residues. The CDR3 loop reads CSVEVSPSGNTEAFF. The CDR3 DNA follows: TGCAGCGTTGAAGTTAGCCCCTCCGGCAACACTGAAGCTTTCTTT.

The V and J genes are TRBV21-1 and TRBJ2-7; the D call of TRBD1 is as the table states it, not checked on the DNA. TRBV21-1 has pseudogene status. The CDR3 spans 17 residues. This CDR3 is CASSTRDRGRLSYEQYF. CDR3 nucleotides: TGTGCCAGCAGCACCAGGGACAGGGGGCGCCTCTCCTACGAGCAGTACTTC.

This chain joins TRBV6-5 and TRBJ1-5; 7 bases match TRBD1. CDR3 length equals 14 residues. The V and J ends lost 7 bases and 2 bases, in that order; junction bases with no gene match: 5. Germline CDR1 MNHEY, CDR2 SVGAGI. The CDR3 DNA reads TGTGCCAGCACTTCTCAGGGGGGCAATCAGCCCCAGCATTTT. It specifies CASTSQGGNQPQHF.

The CDR3 reads CASSRQATNEKLFF. In DNA, the CDR3 is TGTGCCAGCAGTCGACAGGCAACTAATGAAAAACTGTTTTTT. V usage is TRBV27 and J usage is TRBJ1-4; TRBD1 is a possible D gene (6 bases). The germline CDR1 and CDR2 sequences are MNHEY and SMNVEV (reference sequence). V was shortened by 5 bases and J by 0 bases, with 7 bases between the two germline ends. The CDR3 consists of 14 residues.

The chain links TRBV28 to TRBJ1-2; 9 positions agree with TRBD1. CDR3 length: 14 amino acids. The V gene end was trimmed by 9 bases and the J gene end by 4 bases; junction bases not matched to a gene: 9. Per the germline V gene, CDR1 is MDHEN and CDR2 is SYDVKM. CDR3 nucleotides: TGTGCCAGTAGACCCGACAGGGGGGGCTATGGCTACACCTTC. Protein: CASRPDRGGYGYTF.

The V and J genes are TRBV12-3 or TRBV12-4 and TRBJ1-1; D is undetermined. V was shortened by 3 bases and J by 4 bases, with 9 bases between the two germline ends. The CDR3 is 13 residues long. Written as DNA, the CDR3 is TGTGCCAGCAGTTTCTCAGTGGGCACTGAAGCTTTCTTT. This gives the protein CASSFSVGTEAFF.

The CDR3 is CATSRVLAGGGEQFF. The CDR3 bases are TGTGCCACCAGCAGGGTACTAGCGGGAGGTGGTGAGCAGTTCTTC. V is TRBV15 and J is TRBJ2-1; 12 bases are shared with TRBD2. CDR1 is LNHNV, CDR2 YYDKDF, per germline (reference sequence). The CDR3 loop spans 15 amino acids. The J segment lost 9 bases and the V segment lost 3 bases, leaving 6 bases of the junction unmatched.

The chain employs TRBV5-3 and TRBJ2-7; D is possibly TRBD1 (5 bases). TRBV5-3 is sorted into the ORF group, with uncertain function. Trimming removed 0 bases from V and 0 bases from J, with 10 bases in between. The CDR3 extends over 15 amino acids. CDR3 coding DNA: TGTGCCAGAAGCTTGGTGGGGCAATCCTCCTACGAGCAGTACTTC. Translation: CARSLVGQSSYEQYF.

The rearrangement uses TRBV6-5 and TRBJ1-4; D call uncertain. Trimming removed 2 bases from V and 5 bases from J, with 9 bases in between. This CDR3 has 14 residues. Germline CDR1 reads MNHEY; CDR2 reads SVGAGI. CDR3 nucleotide sequence: TGTGCCAGCAGTTACGGGGAATACAATGAAAAACTGTTTTTT. Amino acids: CASSYGEYNEKLFF.

CDR3 sequence (DNA): TGTGCCAGTAGACGACAGGGGGACACCGGGGAGCTGTTTTTT. Protein sequence: CASRRQGDTGELFF. The V call is TRBV19, the J call TRBJ2-2; 9 bases fit TRBD1. The length of the CDR3 is 14 residues. The germline V gene encodes CDR1 LNHDA and CDR2 SQIVND (reference sequence). Losses at the gene ends were 6 bases for V and 3 bases for J; bases not matched to a gene: 2.

The chain has TRBV30 and TRBJ2-3; 8 bases align to TRBD1. Germline V gene sequence: CDR1 GTSNPN, CDR2 SVGIG (reference sequence). Trimming removed 2 bases from V and 1 base from J; junction bases left unmatched: 5. There are 15 residues in the CDR3. The CDR3 loop is CAWSPGQGRTDTQYF. The CDR3 DNA follows: TGTGCCTGGAGTCCCGGACAGGGTCGCACAGATACGCAGTATTTT.